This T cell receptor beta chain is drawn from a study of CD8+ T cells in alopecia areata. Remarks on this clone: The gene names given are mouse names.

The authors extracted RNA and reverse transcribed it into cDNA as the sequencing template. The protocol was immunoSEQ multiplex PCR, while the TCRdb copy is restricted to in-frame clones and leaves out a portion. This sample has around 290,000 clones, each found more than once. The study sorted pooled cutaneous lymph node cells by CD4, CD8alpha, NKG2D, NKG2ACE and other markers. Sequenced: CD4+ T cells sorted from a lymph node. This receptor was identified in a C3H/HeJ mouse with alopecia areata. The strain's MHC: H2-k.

The CDR3 is CASRSGTDTEVFF. Partial CDR3 DNA: TGTGCCAGCAGGTCCGGGACAGACACA. The gene calls are TRBV19 and TRBJ1-1; 7 bases are shared with TRBD1. The read halts 4 residues ahead of the CDR3 end, with the missing end drawn from the germline J gene. In germline, CDR1 is FNHDT, CDR2 SITEND (reference sequence). J gave up 3 bases and V 5 bases, and 4 bases lay outside the gene matches. The CDR3 consists of 13 residues.